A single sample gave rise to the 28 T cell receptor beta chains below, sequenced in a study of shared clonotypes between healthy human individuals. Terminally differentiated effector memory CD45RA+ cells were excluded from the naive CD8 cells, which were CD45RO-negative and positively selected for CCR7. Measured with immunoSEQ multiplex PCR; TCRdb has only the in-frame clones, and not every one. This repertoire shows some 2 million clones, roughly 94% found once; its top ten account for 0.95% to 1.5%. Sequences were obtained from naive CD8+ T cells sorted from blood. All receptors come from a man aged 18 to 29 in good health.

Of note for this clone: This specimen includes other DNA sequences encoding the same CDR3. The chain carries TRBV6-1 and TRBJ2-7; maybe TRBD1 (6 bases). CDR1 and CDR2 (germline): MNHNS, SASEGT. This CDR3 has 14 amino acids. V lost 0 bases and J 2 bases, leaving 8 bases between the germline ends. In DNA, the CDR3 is TGTGCCAGCAGTGAAGCCGGACAGACCTACGAGCAGTACTTC. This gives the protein CASSEAGQTYEQYF.

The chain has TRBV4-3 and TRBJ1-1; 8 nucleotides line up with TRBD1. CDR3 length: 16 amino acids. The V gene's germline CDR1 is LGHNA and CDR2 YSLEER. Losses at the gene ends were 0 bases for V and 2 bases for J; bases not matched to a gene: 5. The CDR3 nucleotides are TGCGCCAGCAGCCAAGATCCCGACAGGGGAAACACTGAAGCTTTCTTT. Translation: CASSQDPDRGNTEAFF.

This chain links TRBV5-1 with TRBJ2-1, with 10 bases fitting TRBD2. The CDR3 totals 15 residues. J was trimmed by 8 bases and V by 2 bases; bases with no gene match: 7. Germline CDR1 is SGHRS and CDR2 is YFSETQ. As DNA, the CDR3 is TGCGCCAGCAGCTTAAGGCTAGCGGGAGCTCATGAGCAGTTCTTC. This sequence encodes CASSLRLAGAHEQFF.

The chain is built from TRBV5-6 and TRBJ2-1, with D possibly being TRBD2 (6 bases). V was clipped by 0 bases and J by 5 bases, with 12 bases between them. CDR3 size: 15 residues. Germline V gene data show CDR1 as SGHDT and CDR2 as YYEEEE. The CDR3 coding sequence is TGTGCCAGCAGCTTGGCCGGAGGGAATCACAATGAGCAGTTCTTC. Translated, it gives CASSLAGGNHNEQFF.

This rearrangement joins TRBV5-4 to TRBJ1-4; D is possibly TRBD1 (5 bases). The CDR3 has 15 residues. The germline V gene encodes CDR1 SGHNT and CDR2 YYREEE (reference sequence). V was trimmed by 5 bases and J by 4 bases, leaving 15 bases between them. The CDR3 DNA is TGTGCCAGCAGTTTCTGGGACGGGAATAATGAAAAACTGTTTTTT. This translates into CASSFWDGNNEKLFF. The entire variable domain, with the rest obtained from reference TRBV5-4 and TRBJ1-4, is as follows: ETGVTQSPTHLIKTRGQQVTLRCSSQSGHNTVSWYQQALGQGPQFIFQYYREEENGRGNFPPRFSGLQFPNYSSELNVNALELDDSALYLCASSFWDGNNEKLFFGSGTQLSVL.

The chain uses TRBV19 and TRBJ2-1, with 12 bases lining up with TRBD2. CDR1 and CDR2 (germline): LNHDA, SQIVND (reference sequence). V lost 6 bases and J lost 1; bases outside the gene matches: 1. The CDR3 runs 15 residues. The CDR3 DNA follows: TGTGCCAGTAGGGGACTAGCGGGTTCCTACAATGAGCAGTTCTTC. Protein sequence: CASRGLAGSYNEQFF. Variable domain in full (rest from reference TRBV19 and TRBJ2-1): DGGITQSPKYLFRKEGQNVTLSCEQNLNHDAMYWYRQDPGQGLRLIYYSQIVNDFQKGDIAEGYSVSREKKESFPLTVTSAQKNPTAFYLCASRGLAGSYNEQFFGPGTRLTVL.

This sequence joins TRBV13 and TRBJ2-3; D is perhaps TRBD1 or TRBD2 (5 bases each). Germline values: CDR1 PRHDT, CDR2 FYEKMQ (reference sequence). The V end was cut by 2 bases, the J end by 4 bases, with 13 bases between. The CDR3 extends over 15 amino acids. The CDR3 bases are TGTGCCAGCAGCTTATACGGGGACGGTCCAGATACGCAGTATTTT. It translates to CASSLYGDGPDTQYF.

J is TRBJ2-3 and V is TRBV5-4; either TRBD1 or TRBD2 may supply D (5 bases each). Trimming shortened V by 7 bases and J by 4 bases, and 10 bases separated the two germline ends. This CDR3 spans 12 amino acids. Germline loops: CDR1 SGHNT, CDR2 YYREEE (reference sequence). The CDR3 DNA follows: TGTGCCAGCCGCCGAGGGGCAGATACGCAGTATTTT. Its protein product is CASRRGADTQYF.

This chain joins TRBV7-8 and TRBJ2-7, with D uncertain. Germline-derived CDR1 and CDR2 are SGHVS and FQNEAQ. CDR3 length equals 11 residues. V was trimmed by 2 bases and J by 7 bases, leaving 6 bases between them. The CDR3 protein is CASSLSWEQYF. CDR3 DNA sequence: TGTGCCAGCAGCTTAAGCTGGGAGCAGTACTTC.

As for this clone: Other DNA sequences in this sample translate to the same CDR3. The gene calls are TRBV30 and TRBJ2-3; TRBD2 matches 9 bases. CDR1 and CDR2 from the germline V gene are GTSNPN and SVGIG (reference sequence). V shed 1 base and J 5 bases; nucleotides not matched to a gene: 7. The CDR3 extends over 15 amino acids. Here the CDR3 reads CAWSEAGGPGDTQYF. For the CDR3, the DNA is TGTGCCTGGAGTGAGGCGGGGGGGCCGGGAGATACGCAGTATTTT.

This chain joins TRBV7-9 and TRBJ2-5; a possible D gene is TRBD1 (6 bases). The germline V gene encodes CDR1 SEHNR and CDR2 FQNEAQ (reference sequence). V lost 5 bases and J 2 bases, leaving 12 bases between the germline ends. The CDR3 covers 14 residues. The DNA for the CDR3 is TGTGCCAGCAGCCCGGACAGCATACAAGAGACCCAGTACTTC. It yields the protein CASSPDSIQETQYF.

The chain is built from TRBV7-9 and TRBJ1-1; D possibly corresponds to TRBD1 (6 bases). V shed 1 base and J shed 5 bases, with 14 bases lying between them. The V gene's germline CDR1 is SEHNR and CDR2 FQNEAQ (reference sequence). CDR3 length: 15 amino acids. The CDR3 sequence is CASSLDRGAVTEAFF. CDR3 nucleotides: TGTGCCAGCAGCTTAGATCGGGGGGCGGTGACTGAAGCTTTCTTT.

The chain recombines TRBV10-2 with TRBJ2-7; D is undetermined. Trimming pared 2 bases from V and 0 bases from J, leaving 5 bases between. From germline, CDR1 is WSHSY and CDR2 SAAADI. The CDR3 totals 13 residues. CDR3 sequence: CASSEMGSYEQYF. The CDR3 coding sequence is TGCGCCAGCAGTGAGATGGGCTCCTACGAGCAGTACTTC.

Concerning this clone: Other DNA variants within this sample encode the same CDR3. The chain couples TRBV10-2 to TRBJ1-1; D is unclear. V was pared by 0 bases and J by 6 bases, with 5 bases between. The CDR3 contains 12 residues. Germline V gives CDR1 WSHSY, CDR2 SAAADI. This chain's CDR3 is CASSESPSEAFF. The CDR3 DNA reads TGCGCCAGCAGTGAGTCACCCTCTGAAGCTTTCTTT.

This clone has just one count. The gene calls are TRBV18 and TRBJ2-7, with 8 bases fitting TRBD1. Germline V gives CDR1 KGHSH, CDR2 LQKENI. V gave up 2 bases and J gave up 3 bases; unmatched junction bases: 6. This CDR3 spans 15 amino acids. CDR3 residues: CASSPTTGDFYEQYF. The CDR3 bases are TGTGCCAGCTCACCAACGACAGGGGATTTCTACGAGCAGTACTTC.

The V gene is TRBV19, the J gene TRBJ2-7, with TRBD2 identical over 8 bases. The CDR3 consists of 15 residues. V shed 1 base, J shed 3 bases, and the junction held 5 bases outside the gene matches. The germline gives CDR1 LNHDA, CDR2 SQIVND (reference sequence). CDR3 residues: CASSIAFGGVYEQYF. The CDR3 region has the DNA TGTGCCAGTAGTATAGCCTTCGGGGGGGTCTACGAGCAGTACTTC.

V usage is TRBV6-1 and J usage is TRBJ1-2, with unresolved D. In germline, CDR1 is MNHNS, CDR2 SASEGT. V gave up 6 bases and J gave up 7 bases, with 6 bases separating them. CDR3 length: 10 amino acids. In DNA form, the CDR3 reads TGTGCCAGCAGCGTAGGTGGCTACACCTTC. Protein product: CASSVGGYTF.

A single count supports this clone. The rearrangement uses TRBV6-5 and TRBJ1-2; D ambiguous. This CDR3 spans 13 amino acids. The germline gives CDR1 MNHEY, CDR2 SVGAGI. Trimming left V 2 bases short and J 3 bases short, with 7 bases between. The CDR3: CASSYTQHYGYTF. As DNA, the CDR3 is TGTGCCAGCAGTTACACGCAGCACTATGGCTACACCTTC.

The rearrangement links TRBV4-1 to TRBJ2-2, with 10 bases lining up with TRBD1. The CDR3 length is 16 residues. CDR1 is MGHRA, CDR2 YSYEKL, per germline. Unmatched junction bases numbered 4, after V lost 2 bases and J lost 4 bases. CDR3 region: CASSQIRTGGTGELFF. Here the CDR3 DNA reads TGCGCCAGCAGCCAAATACGGACAGGGGGCACCGGGGAGCTGTTTTTT.

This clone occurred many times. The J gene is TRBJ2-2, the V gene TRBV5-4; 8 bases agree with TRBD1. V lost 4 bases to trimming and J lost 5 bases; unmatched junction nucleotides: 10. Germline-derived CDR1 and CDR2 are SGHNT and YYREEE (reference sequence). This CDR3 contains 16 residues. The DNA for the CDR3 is TGTGCCAGCAGCCCTACGGACAGGGCGGAGACCGGGGAGCTGTTTTTT. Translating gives CASSPTDRAETGELFF. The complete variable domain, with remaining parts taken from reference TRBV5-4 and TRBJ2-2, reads ETGVTQSPTHLIKTRGQQVTLRCSSQSGHNTVSWYQQALGQGPQFIFQYYREEENGRGNFPPRFSGLQFPNYSSELNVNALELDDSALYLCASSPTDRAETGELFFGEGSRLTVL.

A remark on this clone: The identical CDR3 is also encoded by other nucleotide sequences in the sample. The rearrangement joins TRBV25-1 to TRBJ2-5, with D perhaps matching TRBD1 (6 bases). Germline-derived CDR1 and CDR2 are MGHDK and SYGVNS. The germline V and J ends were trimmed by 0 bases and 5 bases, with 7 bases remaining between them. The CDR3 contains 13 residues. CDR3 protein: CASSEYRGETQYF. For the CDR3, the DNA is TGTGCCAGCAGTGAATATAGGGGGGAGACCCAGTACTTC.

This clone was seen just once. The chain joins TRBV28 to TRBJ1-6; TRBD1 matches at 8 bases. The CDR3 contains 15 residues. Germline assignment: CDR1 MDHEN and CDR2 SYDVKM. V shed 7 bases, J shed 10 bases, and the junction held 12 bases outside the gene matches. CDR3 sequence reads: CASMPQGARMSPLHF. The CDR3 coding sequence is TGTGCCAGCATGCCTCAGGGGGCCAGGATGTCACCCCTCCACTTT.

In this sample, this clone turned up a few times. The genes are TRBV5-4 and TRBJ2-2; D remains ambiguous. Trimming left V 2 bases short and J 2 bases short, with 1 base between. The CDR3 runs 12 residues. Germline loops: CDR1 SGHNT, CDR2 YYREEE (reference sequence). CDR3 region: CASSFNTGELFF. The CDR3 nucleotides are TGTGCCAGCAGCTTTAACACCGGGGAGCTGTTTTTT.

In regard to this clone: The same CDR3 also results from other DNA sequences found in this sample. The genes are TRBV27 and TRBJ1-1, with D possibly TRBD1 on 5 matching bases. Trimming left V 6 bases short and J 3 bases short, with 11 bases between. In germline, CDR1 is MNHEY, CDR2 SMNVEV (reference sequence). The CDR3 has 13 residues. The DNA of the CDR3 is TGTGCCAGCAGCCTCGGAGGGGACACTGAAGCTTTCTTT. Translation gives CASSLGGDTEAFF.

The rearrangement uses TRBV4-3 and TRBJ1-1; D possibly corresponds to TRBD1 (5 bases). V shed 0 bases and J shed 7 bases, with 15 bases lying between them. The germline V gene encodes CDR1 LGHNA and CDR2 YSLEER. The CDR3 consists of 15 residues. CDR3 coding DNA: TGCGCCAGCAGCCAAGATGGGGCGCGAGCTTATGAAGCTTTCTTT. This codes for CASSQDGARAYEAFF.

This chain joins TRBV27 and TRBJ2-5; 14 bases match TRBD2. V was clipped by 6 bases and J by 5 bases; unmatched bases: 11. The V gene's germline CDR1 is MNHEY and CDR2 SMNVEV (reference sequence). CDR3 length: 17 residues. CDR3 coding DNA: TGTGCCAGCAGCCCGACTAGCGGGGGGGCCCCAACGGAGACCCAGTACTTC. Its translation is CASSPTSGGAPTETQYF.

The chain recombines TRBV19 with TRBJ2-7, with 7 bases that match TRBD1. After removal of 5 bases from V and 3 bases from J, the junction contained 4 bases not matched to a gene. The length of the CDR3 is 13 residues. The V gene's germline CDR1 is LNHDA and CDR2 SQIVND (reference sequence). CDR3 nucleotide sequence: TGTGCCAGTAGTGAGGGACAGAACTACGAGCAGTACTTC. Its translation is CASSEGQNYEQYF.

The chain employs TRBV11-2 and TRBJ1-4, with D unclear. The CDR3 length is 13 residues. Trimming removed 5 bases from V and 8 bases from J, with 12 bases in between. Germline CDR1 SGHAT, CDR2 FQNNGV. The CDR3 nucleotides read TGTGCCAGCAGCGCCTTCGTAGGGGAAAAACTGTTTTTT. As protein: CASSAFVGEKLFF.